These 3 T cell receptor beta chains share one sample of origin, sequenced in a study of T cell changes during pregnancy in multiple sclerosis. Sequenced by immunoSEQ multiplex PCR; TCRdb stores in-frame clones only, minus some. This table holds roughly 99,000 clones, about 91% found once. The sequences come from peripheral blood, collected after pregnancy. These receptors were collected from a female donor in good health, enrolled as a control in a pregnancy study.

The sample holds one count of this clone. The chain links TRBV4-2 to TRBJ1-2; 8 bases align to TRBD1. The CDR3 contains 16 residues. Germline trimming cut 4 bases from V and 1 base from J; bases unmatched to any gene: 8. Germline-derived CDR1 and CDR2 are LGHNA and YNFKEQ. The CDR3 region is CASSPQGTGLNYGYTF. The CDR3 region has the DNA TGTGCCAGCAGCCCGCAAGGGACAGGACTTAACTATGGCTACACCTTC.

This rearrangement joins TRBV9 to TRBJ2-7; 7 bases are a match to TRBD2. The germline CDR1 and CDR2 sequences are SGDLS and YYNGEE. Trimming took 3 bases from V and 4 from J; bases not matched to a gene: 10. The CDR3 contains 15 residues. The CDR3 DNA follows: TGTGCCAGCAGCGCCCATAGCGGGCCTTCTTACGAGCAGTACTTC. Translation gives CASSAHSGPSYEQYF.

The J gene is TRBJ1-2, the V gene TRBV7-9; 8 nucleotides line up with TRBD1. Per germline, CDR1 SEHNR and CDR2 FQNEAQ (reference sequence). Trimming took 5 bases from V and 3 from J; bases not matched to a gene: 2. This CDR3 region has 13 residues. The CDR3 region has the DNA TGTGCCAGCAGCAAGACAGGGGACTATGGCTACACCTTC. Translation: CASSKTGDYGYTF.